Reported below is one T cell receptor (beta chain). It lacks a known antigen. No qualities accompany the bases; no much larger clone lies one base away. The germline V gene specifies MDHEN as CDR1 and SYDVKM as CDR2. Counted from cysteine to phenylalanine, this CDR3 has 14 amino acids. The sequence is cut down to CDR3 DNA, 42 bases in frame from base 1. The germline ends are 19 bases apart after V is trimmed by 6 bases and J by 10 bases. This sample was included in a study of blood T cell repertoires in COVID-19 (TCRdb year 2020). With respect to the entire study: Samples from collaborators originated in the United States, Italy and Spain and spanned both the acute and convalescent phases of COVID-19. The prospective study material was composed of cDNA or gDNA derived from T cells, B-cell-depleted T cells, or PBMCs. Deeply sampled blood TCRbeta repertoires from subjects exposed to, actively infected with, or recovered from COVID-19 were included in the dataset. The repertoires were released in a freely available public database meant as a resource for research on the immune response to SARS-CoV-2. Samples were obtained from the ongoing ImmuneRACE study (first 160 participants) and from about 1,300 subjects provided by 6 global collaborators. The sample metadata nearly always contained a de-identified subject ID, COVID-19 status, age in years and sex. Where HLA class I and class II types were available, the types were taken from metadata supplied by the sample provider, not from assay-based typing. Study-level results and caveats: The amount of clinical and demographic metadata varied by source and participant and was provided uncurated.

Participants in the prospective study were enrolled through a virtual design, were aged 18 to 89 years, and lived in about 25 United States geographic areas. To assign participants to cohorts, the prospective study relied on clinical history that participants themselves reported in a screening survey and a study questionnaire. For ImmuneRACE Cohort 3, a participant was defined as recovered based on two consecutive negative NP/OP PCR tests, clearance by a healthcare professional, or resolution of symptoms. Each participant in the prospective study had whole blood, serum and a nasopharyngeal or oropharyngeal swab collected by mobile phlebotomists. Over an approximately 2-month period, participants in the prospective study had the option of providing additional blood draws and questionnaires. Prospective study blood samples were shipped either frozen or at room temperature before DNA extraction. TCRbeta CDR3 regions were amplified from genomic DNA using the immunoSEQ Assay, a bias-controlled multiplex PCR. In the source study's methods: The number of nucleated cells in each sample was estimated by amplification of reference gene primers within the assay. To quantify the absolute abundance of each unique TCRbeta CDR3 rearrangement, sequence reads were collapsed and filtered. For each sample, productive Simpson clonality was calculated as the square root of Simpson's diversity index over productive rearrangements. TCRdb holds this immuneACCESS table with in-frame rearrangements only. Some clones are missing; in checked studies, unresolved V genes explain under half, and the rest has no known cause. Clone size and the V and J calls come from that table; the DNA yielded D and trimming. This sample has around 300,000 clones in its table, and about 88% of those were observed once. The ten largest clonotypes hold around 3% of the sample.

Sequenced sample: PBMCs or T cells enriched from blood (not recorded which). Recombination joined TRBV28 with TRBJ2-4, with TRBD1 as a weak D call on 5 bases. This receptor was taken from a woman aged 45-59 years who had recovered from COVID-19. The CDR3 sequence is CASRSGPSSGIQYF. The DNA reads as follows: TGTGCCAGCAGATCAGGGCCGTCTTCCGGAATTCAGTACTTC.